The 14 T cell receptor beta chains given below trace back to one sample, sequenced in a study of identical twins. From the 5' RACE reads, TCRdb called clonotypes with MiXCR, one entry per CDR3 protein. The sample contains about 530,000 distinct CDR3 sequences, about a fifth of which appear only once. These data are also associated with another study on yellow fever vaccine responses in identical twins.

Sequencing was done on a sample of CD4+ T cells sorted from blood. The source is a woman aged 18-29 years in good health.

This clonotype appeared a few times. V usage is TRBV25-1 and J usage is TRBJ2-5, with 9 bases aligning to TRBD2. With V trimmed by 1 base and J by 5 bases, 8 bases remained unmatched. This CDR3 region has 16 residues. Germline V gene sequence: CDR1 MGHDK, CDR2 SYGVNS. The CDR3 protein is CASSESRGSGSETQYF. The DNA of the CDR3 is TGTGCCAGCAGTGAATCTCGGGGTAGCGGGAGTGAGACCCAGTACTTC.

The chain joins TRBV19 to TRBJ2-1, with D unclear. The V end lost 3 bases, the J end lost 9 bases, and 12 bases lay between the germline ends. This CDR3 is built from 13 residues. Germline V gene data show CDR1 as LNHDA and CDR2 as SQIVND (reference sequence). The CDR3 nucleotides are TGTGCCAGTAGTATCACTGGATTATTTGAGCAGTTCTTC. Translated: CASSITGLFEQFF. Complete variable domain (other parts from reference TRBV19 and TRBJ2-1): DGGITQSPKYLFRKEGQNVTLSCEQNLNHDAMYWYRQDPGQGLRLIYYSQIVNDFQKGDIAEGYSVSREKKESFPLTVTSAQKNPTAFYLCASSITGLFEQFFGPGTRLTVL.

The chain is built from TRBV5-1 and TRBJ2-5; possibly TRBD1 for D (5 bases). Trimming left V 0 bases short and J 8 bases short, with 14 bases between. Germline V gives CDR1 SGHRS, CDR2 YFSETQ. The CDR3 has 14 amino acids. CDR3 residues: CASSLVPGWDTQYF. CDR3 nucleotide sequence: TGCGCCAGCAGCTTGGTACCAGGGTGGGATACCCAGTACTTC.

A few counts support this clonotype. The chain is built from TRBV9 and TRBJ2-1, with TRBD2 matching 8 bases. V shed 0 bases, J shed 4 bases, and the junction held 3 bases outside the gene matches. The CDR3 length is 15 residues. Germline lookup yields CDR1 SGDLS and CDR2 YYNGEE. The CDR3 is CASSVGPSGYNEQFF. In DNA form, the CDR3 reads TGTGCCAGCAGCGTAGGTCCTAGCGGGTACAATGAGCAGTTCTTC. Full variable domain (outside the CDR3, taken from reference TRBV9 and TRBJ2-1): DSGVTQTPKHLITATGQRVTLRCSPRSGDLSVYWYQQSLDQGLQFLIQYYNGEERAKGNILERFSAQQFPDLHSELNLSSLELGDSALYFCASSVGPSGYNEQFFGPGTRLTVL.

The CDR3 nucleotides are TGTGCCAGCAGCCAAGATGGGACAGTTAACACCGGGGAGCTGTTTTTT. Translation: CASSQDGTVNTGELFF. The chain joins TRBV4-2 to TRBJ2-2, with 7 bases fitting TRBD1. The germline CDR1 and CDR2 sequences are LGHNA and YNFKEQ. Germline trimming cut 0 bases from V and 2 bases from J; bases unmatched to any gene: 3. This CDR3 has 16 residues.

The chain is built from TRBV2 and TRBJ2-2; 14 bases map to TRBD2. J was trimmed by 4 bases and V by 6 bases; bases with no gene match: 4. CDR1 is SNHLY, CDR2 FYNNEI, per germline. The CDR3 covers 16 residues. CDR3 sequence: CASSGTSGRVTGELFF. CDR3 nucleotide sequence: TGTGCCAGCAGCGGGACTAGCGGGAGAGTCACCGGGGAGCTGTTTTTT.

This clonotype appeared a few times. The chain links TRBV6-5 to TRBJ2-1; the match to TRBD2 covers 13 bases. The CDR3 runs 16 residues. In germline, CDR1 is MNHEY, CDR2 SVGAGI. V trimming: 2 bases; J trimming: 6 bases; junction bases outside the gene matches: 4. The CDR3 region is CASSYGGLAGFNEQFF. Written as DNA, the CDR3 is TGTGCCAGCAGTTACGGGGGACTAGCGGGGTTCAATGAGCAGTTCTTC.

The chain joins TRBV5-5 to TRBJ1-3, with D tentatively TRBD1 (6 bases). The CDR3 spans 13 residues. CDR1 and CDR2 (germline): SGHKS, YYEKEE (reference sequence). Trimming removed 6 bases at V and 4 bases at J, with 11 bases between. CDR3 in DNA: TGTGCCAGCAACCAAGGACAGGGAAACACCATATATTTT. It codes for CASNQGQGNTIYF. Based on the CDR3 plus reference TRBV5-5 and TRBJ1-3, the full variable domain is DAGVTQSPTHLIKTRGQQVTLRCSPISGHKSVSWYQQVLGQGPQFIFQYYEKEERGRGNFPDRFSARQFPNYSSELNVNALLLGDSALYLCASNQGQGNTIYFGEGSWLTVV.

The rearrangement uses TRBV20-1 and TRBJ2-1; 8 bases agree with TRBD2. Germline V lookup: CDR1 DFQATT, CDR2 SNEGSKA (reference sequence). This CDR3 comprises 18 residues. Trimming cost V 3 bases and J 3 bases; bases outside gene matches: 16. CDR3 region: CSASTLFTSGTNYNEQFF. For the CDR3, the DNA is TGCAGTGCTAGTACCCTCTTCACTAGCGGTACTAACTACAATGAGCAGTTCTTC.

The chain is built from TRBV19 and TRBJ2-1; perhaps D is TRBD1 or TRBD2 (5 bases each). Germline V CDR1 and CDR2: LNHDA, SQIVND (reference sequence). The CDR3 has 12 residues. The V and J ends lost 11 bases and 14 bases respectively, with 22 bases between them. The CDR3 protein is CASKSWDPTEFF. The CDR3 coding sequence is TGTGCCTCAAAGTCGTGGGACCCTACGGAGTTCTTC.

The chain couples TRBV5-6 to TRBJ1-1, with no clear D. Trimming cost V 6 bases and J 5 bases, with 14 bases left between them. The CDR3 totals 13 residues. Germline CDR1 SGHDT, CDR2 YYEEEE. In DNA form, the CDR3 reads TGTGCCAGCACCCTAGGAATCAGGACTGAAGCTTTCTTT. Its protein is CASTLGIRTEAFF.

The chain joins TRBV3-1 to TRBJ2-3, with 8 positions matching TRBD2. This CDR3 comprises 16 residues. Per the germline V gene, CDR1 is LGHDT and CDR2 is YNNKEL (reference sequence). V dropped 6 bases and J dropped 2; count of bases not matched to a gene: 10. For the CDR3, the DNA is TGTGCCAGCAGACCTCCAGGACTAGCCGACACAGATACGCAGTATTTT. It yields the protein CASRPPGLADTDTQYF.

This clonotype was detected only a few times. V usage is TRBV5-1 and J usage is TRBJ2-2, with D unclear. The CDR3 has 15 amino acids. CDR1 is SGHRS and CDR2 is YFSETQ in the germline V gene. V was clipped by 5 bases and J by 0 bases, with 11 bases between them. The CDR3 sequence is CASRVRTANTGELFF. The CDR3 DNA follows: TGCGCCAGCAGAGTGAGGACGGCGAACACCGGGGAGCTGTTTTTT. The whole variable domain, remainder taken from reference TRBV5-1 and TRBJ2-2, is KAGVTQTPRYLIKTRGQQVTLSCSPISGHRSVSWYQQTPGQGLQFLFEYFSETQRNKGNFPGRFSGRQFSNSRSEMNVSTLELGDSALYLCASRVRTANTGELFFGEGSRLTVL.

The chain employs TRBV20-1 and TRBJ1-1; no clear D. Germline CDR1 reads DFQATT; CDR2 reads SNEGSKA (reference sequence). Deletions cut 2 bases from V and 0 bases from J, with 10 bases between. The CDR3 sequence is 14 residues long. The DNA of the CDR3 is TGCAGTGCTAGAAAGGCTTCTTTGAACACTGAAGCTTTCTTT. It is translated as CSARKASLNTEAFF.